The 25 T cell receptor beta chains below come from one sample, sequenced in a study of shared clonotypes between healthy human individuals. Assay: immunoSEQ multiplex PCR; the TCRdb copy retains only in-frame clones and omits some. This table holds more than 2,000,000 clones, around 90% found once. Sequenced input: naive CD4+ T cells sorted from blood. The subset: CD45RA+ positively selected. These receptors came from a man in his late teens or twenties in good health.

The chain links TRBV28 to TRBJ2-2, with D perhaps being TRBD1 or TRBD2 (5 bases each). The CDR3 is 13 amino acids. Germline CDR1 and CDR2: MDHEN and SYDVKM. The ends were cut back, 7 bases at V and 8 bases at J, with 14 bases in the middle. The CDR3 here is CASKSLWGGELFF. CDR3 DNA sequence: TGTGCCAGCAAGAGCCTATGGGGGGGGGAGCTGTTTTTT.

CDR3 region: CASSGQGHEKLFF. The CDR3 DNA follows: TGTGCCAGCAGCGGGCAGGGTCATGAAAAACTGTTTTTT. V is TRBV11-2 and J is TRBJ1-4; TRBD1 might be the D (5 bases). The V gene lost 5 bases and the J gene lost 6 bases, with 10 bases spanning the gap. The CDR3 has 13 amino acids. Germline CDR1 is SGHAT and CDR2 is FQNNGV.

The chain has TRBV2 and TRBJ2-2, with 12 bases identical to TRBD1. The V and J ends lost 4 bases and 5 bases, in that order; junction bases with no gene match: 2. This CDR3 spans 15 amino acids. Germline CDR1 SNHLY, CDR2 FYNNEI. CDR3 in amino acids: CASSGGQGATGELFF. In DNA, the CDR3 is TGTGCCAGCAGTGGGGGACAGGGGGCAACCGGGGAGCTGTTTTTT. Combining the CDR3 with reference TRBV2 and TRBJ2-2 gives the whole variable domain EPEVTQTPSHQVTQMGQEVILRCVPISNHLYFYWYRQILGQKVEFLVSFYNNEISEKSEIFDDQFSVERPDGSNFTLKIRSTKLEDSAMYFCASSGGQGATGELFFGEGSRLTVL.

The rearrangement joins TRBV4-1 to TRBJ2-2, with D tentatively TRBD1 or TRBD2 (5 bases each). CDR1 is MGHRA, CDR2 YSYEKL, per germline. The CDR3 is made up of 17 amino acids. V was cut by 2 bases and J by 0 bases, with 13 bases left in between. The CDR3 nucleotides read TGCGCCAGCAGCCAAAAGGACTGGGGACCGAACACCGGGGAGCTGTTTTTT. As protein: CASSQKDWGPNTGELFF.

This sequence joins TRBV12-5 and TRBJ2-2; 13 nucleotides agree with TRBD2. The germline gives CDR1 LGHNT, CDR2 FRNRAP. The CDR3 consists of 17 residues. V was clipped by 4 bases and J by 8 bases; unmatched bases: 10. The CDR3 is CASGSTGLAGDGGELFF. The CDR3 DNA is TGTGCTAGTGGTTCCACCGGACTAGCGGGAGATGGAGGGGAGCTGTTTTTT. The full variable domain, rest sourced from reference TRBV12-5 and TRBJ2-2, is DARVTQTPRHKVTEMGQEVTMRCQPILGHNTVFWYRQTMMQGLELLAYFRNRAPLDDSGMPKDRFSAEMPDATLATLKIQPSEPRDSAVYFCASGSTGLAGDGGELFFGEGSRLTVL.

This chain connects TRBV5-1 to TRBJ1-4, with a tentative D call TRBD1 (5 bases). Germline V gene lookup returns CDR1 SGHRS and CDR2 YFSETQ. V dropped 4 bases and J dropped 4 bases, with 17 bases sitting between them. The CDR3 sequence is 16 residues long. CDR3 bases: TGCGCCAGCAGCCCCGTCGGGGCAGAATTTAATGAAAAACTGTTTTTT. Protein product: CASSPVGAEFNEKLFF. Full variable domain (rest looked up from reference TRBV5-1 and TRBJ1-4): KAGVTQTPRYLIKTRGQQVTLSCSPISGHRSVSWYQQTPGQGLQFLFEYFSETQRNKGNFPGRFSGRQFSNSRSEMNVSTLELGDSALYLCASSPVGAEFNEKLFFGSGTQLSVL.

A word on this clone: One end of the junction fails to match germline, which may point to a read error. V and J are TRBV19 and TRBJ1-2; D is undetermined. The CDR3 has 10 residues. CDR1 and CDR2 (germline): LNHDA, SQIVND (reference sequence). This CDR3 is CASSNHGYTF. The CDR3 DNA follows: TGTGCCAGTAGTAACCATGGCTACACCTTC.

In the case of this clone: This may arise from a read error, as a much more abundant clone is one base away. The chain links TRBV7-9 to TRBJ1-1; no clear D. V dropped 4 bases and J dropped 4 bases, with 16 bases sitting between them. There are 15 residues in the CDR3. Germline V lookup: CDR1 SEHNR, CDR2 FQNEAQ (reference sequence). This CDR3 is CASSSPSGSGTEAFF. The CDR3 DNA sequence: TGTGCCAGCAGCTCCCCTTCGGGAAGTGGCACTGAAGCTTTCTTT.

J is TRBJ2-1 and V is TRBV7-3; 9 bases align to TRBD1. The CDR3 sequence is 14 residues long. Germline lookup yields CDR1 SGHTA and CDR2 FQGTGA. Trimming at V came to 4 bases and at J to 7 bases, leaving 5 bases not matched to a gene. In DNA, the CDR3 is TGTGCCAGCAGCTACGACAGGGGGGGTAATGAGCAGTTCTTC. It encodes CASSYDRGGNEQFF.

This clone was recorded only once. J is TRBJ1-2 and V is TRBV7-9, with 7 bases matching TRBD1. Germline V gene data show CDR1 as SEHNR and CDR2 as FQNEAQ (reference sequence). Trimming at V came to 0 bases and at J to 5 bases, leaving 9 bases not matched to a gene. The CDR3 is 16 amino acids. Written as DNA, the CDR3 is TGTGCCAGCAGCTTAGCGCCCCAGGGGGACGTATATGGCTACACCTTC. Amino acids: CASSLAPQGDVYGYTF.

This clone was seen once. This rearrangement joins TRBV4-1 to TRBJ1-1, with D perhaps matching TRBD1 (5 bases). V lost 3 bases and J 2 bases, leaving 13 bases between the germline ends. Germline V gene lookup returns CDR1 MGHRA and CDR2 YSYEKL. CDR3 length equals 15 residues. CDR3 coding DNA: TGCGCCAGCAGCCATCCCGACAGATTAAACACTGAAGCTTTCTTT. It codes for CASSHPDRLNTEAFF.

The chain uses TRBV28 and TRBJ2-2; 7 bases are shared with TRBD1. The CDR3 has 14 residues. Germline CDR1 is MDHEN and CDR2 is SYDVKM. Losses at the gene ends were 7 bases for V and 0 bases for J; bases not matched to a gene: 2. The CDR3 region has the DNA TGTGCCAGCATGGGACAGCCGAACACCGGGGAGCTGTTTTTT. It yields the protein CASMGQPNTGELFF.

The sample holds one count of this clone. The gene calls are TRBV30 and TRBJ2-1; TRBD2 matches 15 bases. V shed 2 bases and J 1 base; nucleotides not matched to a gene: 12. In germline, CDR1 is GTSNPN, CDR2 SVGIG (reference sequence). CDR3 length equals 20 residues. The CDR3 here is CAWSYPWTSGRARSYNEQFF. In nucleotides, the CDR3 is TGTGCCTGGAGTTACCCATGGACTAGCGGGAGGGCCCGGTCCTACAATGAGCAGTTCTTC.

This clone appeared a single time. The genes are TRBV19 and TRBJ2-3; TRBD2 matches at 11 bases. The J segment lost 5 bases and the V segment lost 3 bases, leaving 4 bases of the junction unmatched. Germline V gene lookup returns CDR1 LNHDA and CDR2 SQIVND (reference sequence). The CDR3 runs to 15 residues. CDR3 DNA: TGTGCCAGTAGTATCGTTAGCGGGGGGGAAGATACGCAGTATTTT. Residues: CASSIVSGGEDTQYF. Combining the CDR3 with reference TRBV19 and TRBJ2-3 gives the whole variable domain DGGITQSPKYLFRKEGQNVTLSCEQNLNHDAMYWYRQDPGQGLRLIYYSQIVNDFQKGDIAEGYSVSREKKESFPLTVTSAQKNPTAFYLCASSIVSGGEDTQYFGPGTRLTVL.

The chain uses TRBV2 and TRBJ1-2; TRBD1 might be the D (5 bases). This CDR3 spans 13 amino acids. Trimming removed 8 bases at V and 9 bases at J, with 19 bases between. Germline lookup yields CDR1 SNHLY and CDR2 FYNNEI. DNA of the CDR3: TGTGCCAGCTCAGGCAGGGTTTATAATAGCTACACCTTC. Translation: CASSGRVYNSYTF.

This chain uses TRBV28 with TRBJ1-2; 10 bases agree with TRBD1. V shed 7 bases, J shed 5 bases, and the junction held 7 bases outside the gene matches. The CDR3 is made up of 14 amino acids. CDR1 and CDR2 (germline): MDHEN, SYDVKM. CDR3 coding DNA: TGTGCCAGCACCCGGACAGGGGGAACGTATGGCTACACCTTC. Protein sequence: CASTRTGGTYGYTF.

The J gene is TRBJ2-2, the V gene TRBV19, with TRBD2 matching 11 bases. Germline-derived CDR1 and CDR2 are LNHDA and SQIVND (reference sequence). V shed 7 bases and J 6 bases; nucleotides not matched to a gene: 7. The CDR3 consists of 15 residues. CDR3 nucleotide sequence: TGTGCCAGTACCATAGCGGGAGGGCCGCCCGGGGAGCTGTTTTTT. It specifies CASTIAGGPPGELFF.

The genes are TRBV10-3 and TRBJ2-2; unclear D gene. Germline V gene lookup returns CDR1 ENHRY and CDR2 SYGVKD. V lost 10 bases and J 8 bases, leaving 11 bases between the germline ends. The CDR3 is 11 residues long. The CDR3 DNA reads as TGTGCCACGCAGCGACTGGGGGAGCTGTTTTTT. Protein: CATQRLGELFF.

The CDR3 DNA follows: TGCGCCAGCAGCCGAGGACCCCTAGCGGGAGTTTTCAATGAGCAGTTCTTC. It encodes CASSRGPLAGVFNEQFF. The genes are TRBV4-1 and TRBJ2-1; 10 positions agree with TRBD2. From germline, CDR1 is MGHRA and CDR2 YSYEKL. There are 17 residues in the CDR3. Losses at the gene ends were 4 bases for V and 6 bases for J; bases not matched to a gene: 12.

The chain combines TRBV19 with TRBJ2-7; possible D gene TRBD2, 5 bases. This CDR3 spans 15 amino acids. The ends were cut back, 1 base at V and 2 bases at J, with 12 bases in the middle. The germline V gene has CDR1 LNHDA and CDR2 SQIVND (reference sequence). The CDR3 spells CASSIAGIGPYEQYF. CDR3 sequence (DNA): TGTGCCAGTAGTATAGCGGGGATAGGACCCTACGAGCAGTACTTC.

The chain uses TRBV2 and TRBJ1-4, with D tentatively TRBD1 (6 bases). Per the germline V gene, CDR1 is SNHLY and CDR2 is FYNNEI. This CDR3 is built from 11 residues. CDR3 in amino acids: CGTATNEKLFF. CDR3 in DNA: TGTGGGACAGCAACTAATGAAAAACTGTTTTTT.

The chain joins TRBV10-1 to TRBJ2-7; 10 bases align to TRBD2. Germline loops: CDR1 WNHNN, CDR2 SYGVQD (reference sequence). Unmatched junction bases numbered 7, after V lost 2 bases and J lost 6 bases. CDR3 length equals 15 residues. The CDR3 sequence: CASSERLAGDREQYF. CDR3 bases: TGCGCCAGCAGTGAGCGGCTAGCGGGAGATCGCGAGCAGTACTTC.

This chain joins TRBV28 and TRBJ1-1, with D uncertain. Germline V CDR1 and CDR2: MDHEN, SYDVKM. The V and J ends lost 6 bases and 0 bases respectively, with 20 bases between them. The CDR3 is made up of 17 amino acids. For the CDR3, the DNA is TGTGCCAGCAGCACGAAAGCACCAAGGACCCTGAACACTGAAGCTTTCTTT. Protein sequence: CASSTKAPRTLNTEAFF. Supplemented by reference TRBV28 and TRBJ1-1, the full variable domain reads DVKVTQSSRYLVKRTGEKVFLECVQDMDHENMFWYRQDPGLGLRLIYFSYDVKMKEKGDIPEGYSVSREKKERFSLILESASTNQTSMYLCASSTKAPRTLNTEAFFGQGTRLTVV.

This chain connects TRBV2 to TRBJ2-1; D ambiguous. This CDR3 has 11 amino acids. The germline gives CDR1 SNHLY, CDR2 FYNNEI. Trimming removed 5 bases at V and 15 bases at J, with 14 bases between. The CDR3 nucleotides are TGTGCCAGCAGTTTGGAATATAGGCCGTTCTTC. Translated: CASSLEYRPFF.

The CDR3 sequence: CASSLDRDSRPLEQYF. The CDR3 DNA reads TGTGCCAGCAGCTTAGATCGGGACAGTCGTCCGCTCGAGCAGTACTTC. This chain joins TRBV11-2 and TRBJ2-7; TRBD1 matches 7 bases. With V trimmed by 0 bases and J by 6 bases, 11 bases remained unmatched. Germline CDR1 and CDR2: SGHAT and FQNNGV. The CDR3 is 16 residues long.